This T cell receptor (beta chain) was recorded in a study of post-analysis software for immune sequencing data (dated by TCRdb to between 2014 and 2017). About the full investigation: Disease courses on record covered relapsing-remitting, secondary progressive and progressive-relapsing multiple sclerosis, though some patients had no subtype annotation. The patient repertoires were compared against fewer than twelve previously published healthy control repertoires obtained from donors aged roughly 6 to 28 years. A subset of samples was prepared in parallel using single-end sample barcoding, then pooled and co-amplified after Illumina adapter ligation.

This clonotype was found a few times. Its binding antigen is unknown. Base quality data are lacking; no much larger clone is found one base away. From the cysteine up to the phenylalanine, the CDR3 has a length of 15 residues. Solely the CDR3 DNA is kept, with 45 bases framed from the first base. Looking up the germline V gene (reference sequence) yields CDR1 DFQATT and CDR2 SNEGSKA. V loses 4 bases of germline sequence and J loses 4 bases, and the interval between the two ends is 18 bases. The library was built by means of PCR. The sequencing machine was an Illumina HiSeq 2500. Unique molecular identifiers were incorporated into TCR beta cDNA libraries to reduce PCR and sequencing biases. Roughly 0.5 million cDNA molecules were obtained per 1 to 10 million input T cells, so each molecule approximated one T cell. The same protocol used for the earlier healthy control dataset was applied to prepare and sequence the patient libraries. Within a given batch, samples were prepared together, multiplexed and sequenced on the same HiSeq lane. As for the authors' bioinformatics: MIGEC was used to process the raw barcoded reads, and molecular identifier groups with only a single read were discarded before consensus assembly and CDR3 extraction. Clonotype tables were post-analysed with VDJtools, and diversity was normalized by down-sampling all datasets to the smallest sample size. In repertoire overlap clustering, CDR3 amino acid sequences, but not nucleotide sequences, were matched to correct batch-related cross-sample contamination. The public reads were reanalyzed by TCRdb: fastp trimming at Q25, MiXCR alignment, in-frame beta chains only. Merged by CDR3 protein, the rows form single entries marked with the most common genes and DNA. None of the V and J calls come from the authors' own analysis; TCRdb made them. Present in this sample are hundreds of thousands of distinct CDR3 sequences, around 64% of which were seen just once. 10% to 12% of the sample belongs to the ten largest clones.

To demonstrate the VDJtools post-analysis software, the study profiled TCR beta repertoires from the peripheral blood of 10 to 15 young patients with multiple sclerosis. The multiple sclerosis patients were children and adolescents ranging in age from about 6 to 17 years. The investigation overall reported the following: Multiple sclerosis patients had significantly lower normalized Chao1 diversity than controls, a result that suggests substantial peripheral T-cell clonal expansion. Significantly higher frequencies in patients than in controls were found for roughly five TRBV segments, including TRBV5-6, TRBV5-1 and TRBV20-1. The multiple sclerosis patient group was slightly younger than the control group. Direct clustering with F measure showed strong co-clustering of samples prepared in the same batch, prompting a batch-effect correction.

The receptor was derived from a girl aged 2 to 10 with multiple sclerosis. The sample consisted of blood. The sequence joins TRBV20-1 to TRBJ2-3, with TRBD2 tentatively as D gene (5 bases match). The CDR3 protein: CSATLDLGGADTQYF. In nucleotide form, the sequence is TGCAGTGCTACCCTGGACCTAGGAGGTGCAGATACGCAGTATTTT.